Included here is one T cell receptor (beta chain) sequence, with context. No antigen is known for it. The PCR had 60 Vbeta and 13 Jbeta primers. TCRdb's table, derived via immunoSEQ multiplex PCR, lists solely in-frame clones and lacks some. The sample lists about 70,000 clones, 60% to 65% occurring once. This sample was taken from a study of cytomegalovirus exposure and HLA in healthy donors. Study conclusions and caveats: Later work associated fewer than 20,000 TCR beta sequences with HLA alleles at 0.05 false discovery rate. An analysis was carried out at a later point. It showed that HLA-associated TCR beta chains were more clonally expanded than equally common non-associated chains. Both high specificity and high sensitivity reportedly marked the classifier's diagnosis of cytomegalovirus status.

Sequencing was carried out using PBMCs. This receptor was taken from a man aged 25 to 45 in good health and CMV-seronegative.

CDR3 residues: CASSSRDPHGTGVYGYTF. The CDR3 nucleotides read TGCGCCAGCAGCTCGAGGGACCCTCACGGGACAGGGGTGTATGGCTACACCTTC. This chain joins TRBV5-1 and TRBJ1-2; 10 positions match TRBD1. The CDR3 spans 18 residues. Germline loops: CDR1 SGHRS, CDR2 YFSETQ. V shed 3 bases, J shed 5 bases, and the junction held 16 bases outside the gene matches.